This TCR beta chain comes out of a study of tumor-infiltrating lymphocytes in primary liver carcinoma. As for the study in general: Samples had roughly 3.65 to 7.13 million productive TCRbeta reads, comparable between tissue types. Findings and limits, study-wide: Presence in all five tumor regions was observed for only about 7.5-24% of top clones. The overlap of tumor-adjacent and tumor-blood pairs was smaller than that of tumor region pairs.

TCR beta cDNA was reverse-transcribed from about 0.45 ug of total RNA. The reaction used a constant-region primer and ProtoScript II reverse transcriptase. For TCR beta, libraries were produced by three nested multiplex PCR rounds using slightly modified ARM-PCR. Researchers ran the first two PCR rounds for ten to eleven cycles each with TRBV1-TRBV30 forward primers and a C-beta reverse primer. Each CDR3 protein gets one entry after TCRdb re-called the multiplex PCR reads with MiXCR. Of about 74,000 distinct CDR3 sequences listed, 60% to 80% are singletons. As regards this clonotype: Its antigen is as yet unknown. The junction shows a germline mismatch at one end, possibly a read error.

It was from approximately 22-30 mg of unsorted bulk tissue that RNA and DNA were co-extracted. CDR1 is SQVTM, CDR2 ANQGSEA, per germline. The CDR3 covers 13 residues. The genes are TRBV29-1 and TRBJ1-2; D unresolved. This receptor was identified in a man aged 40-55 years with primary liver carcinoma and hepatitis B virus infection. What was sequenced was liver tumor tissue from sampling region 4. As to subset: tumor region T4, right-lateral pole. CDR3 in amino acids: CSLVRDEPYGYTF. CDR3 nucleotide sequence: TGCAGCCTTGTTCGGGATGAACCCTATGGCTACACTTTC.